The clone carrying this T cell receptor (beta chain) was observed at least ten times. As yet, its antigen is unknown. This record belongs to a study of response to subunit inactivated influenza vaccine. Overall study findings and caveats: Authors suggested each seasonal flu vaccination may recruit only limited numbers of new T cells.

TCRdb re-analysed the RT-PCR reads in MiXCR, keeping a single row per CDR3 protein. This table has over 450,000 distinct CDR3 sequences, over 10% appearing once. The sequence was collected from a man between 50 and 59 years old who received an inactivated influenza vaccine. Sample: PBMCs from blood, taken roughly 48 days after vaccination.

The CDR3, as DNA: TGTGCCAGCACCCCCCTGACAGGGGCGAAGACTGAAGCTTTCTTT. Translating it yields CASTPLTGAKTEAFF. The chain carries TRBV12-3 or TRBV12-4 and TRBJ1-1; 8 bases align to TRBD1. V shed 7 bases and J 5 bases; nucleotides not matched to a gene: 12. The CDR3 length is 15 residues.